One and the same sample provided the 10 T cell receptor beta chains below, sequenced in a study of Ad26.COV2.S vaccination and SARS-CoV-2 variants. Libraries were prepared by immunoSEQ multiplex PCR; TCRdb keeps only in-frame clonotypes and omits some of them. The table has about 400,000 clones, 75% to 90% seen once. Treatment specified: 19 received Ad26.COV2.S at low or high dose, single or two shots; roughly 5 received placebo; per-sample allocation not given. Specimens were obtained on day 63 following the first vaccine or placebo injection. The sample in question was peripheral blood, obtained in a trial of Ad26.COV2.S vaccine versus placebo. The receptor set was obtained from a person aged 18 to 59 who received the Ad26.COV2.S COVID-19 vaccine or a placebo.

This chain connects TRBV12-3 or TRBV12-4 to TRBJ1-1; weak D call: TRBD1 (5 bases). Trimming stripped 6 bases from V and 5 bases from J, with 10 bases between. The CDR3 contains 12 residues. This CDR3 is CASRGDTTEAFF. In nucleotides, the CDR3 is TGTGCCAGCAGGGGGGATACGACTGAAGCTTTCTTT.

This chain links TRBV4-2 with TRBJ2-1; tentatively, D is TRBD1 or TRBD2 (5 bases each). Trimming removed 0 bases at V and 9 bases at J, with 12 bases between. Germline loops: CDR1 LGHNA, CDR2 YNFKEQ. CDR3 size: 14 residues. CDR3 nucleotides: TGTGCCAGCAGCCAAGAAGAGGGGATCGCTGAGCAGTTCTTC. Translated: CASSQEEGIAEQFF.

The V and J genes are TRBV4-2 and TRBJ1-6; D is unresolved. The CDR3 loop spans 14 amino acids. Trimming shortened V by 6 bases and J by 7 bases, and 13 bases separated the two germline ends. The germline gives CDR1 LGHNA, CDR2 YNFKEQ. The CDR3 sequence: CASRSPQENSPLHF. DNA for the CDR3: TGTGCCAGCAGATCGCCTCAGGAGAATTCACCCCTCCACTTT.

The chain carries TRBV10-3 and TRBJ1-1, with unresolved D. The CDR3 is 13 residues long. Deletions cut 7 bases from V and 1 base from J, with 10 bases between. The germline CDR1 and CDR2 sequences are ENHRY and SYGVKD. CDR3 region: CAINTLPNTEAFF. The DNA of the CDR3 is TGTGCCATCAATACCTTACCGAACACTGAAGCTTTCTTT.

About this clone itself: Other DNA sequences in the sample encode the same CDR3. Here the CDR3 DNA reads TGTGCCAGCAGTGAAGCAGATACGCAGTATTTT. As protein: CASSEADTQYF. The V and J genes are TRBV2 and TRBJ2-3; no firm D call. Deletions cut 0 bases from V and 5 bases from J, with 0 bases between. The CDR3 loop spans 11 amino acids. Germline CDR1 reads SNHLY; CDR2 reads FYNNEI.

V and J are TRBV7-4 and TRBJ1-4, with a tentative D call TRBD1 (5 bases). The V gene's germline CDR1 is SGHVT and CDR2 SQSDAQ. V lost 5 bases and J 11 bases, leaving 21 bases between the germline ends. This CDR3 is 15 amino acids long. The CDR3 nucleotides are TGTGCCAGCAGCAAAAAGGGACGGCAGCTTGGCAAACTGTTTTTT. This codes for CASSKKGRQLGKLFF. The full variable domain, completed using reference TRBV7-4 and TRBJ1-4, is GAGVSQSPRYKVAKRGRDVALRCDSISGHVTLYWYRQTLGQGSEVLTYSQSDAQRDKSGRPSGRFSAERPERSVSTLKIQRTEQGDSAVYLCASSKKGRQLGKLFFGSGTQLSVL.

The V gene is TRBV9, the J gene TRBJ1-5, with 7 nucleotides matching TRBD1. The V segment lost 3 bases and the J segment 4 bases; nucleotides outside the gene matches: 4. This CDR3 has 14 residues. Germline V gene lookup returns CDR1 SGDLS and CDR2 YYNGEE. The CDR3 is CASSGTGNNQPQHF. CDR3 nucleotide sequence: TGTGCCAGCAGCGGGACAGGAAATAATCAGCCCCAGCATTTT.

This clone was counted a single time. CDR3 sequence (DNA): TGTGCCAGCAGCTTGGGTGGGACAGGAGGGGCTTTCTTT. Translated, it gives CASSLGGTGGAFF. This rearrangement joins TRBV5-4 to TRBJ1-1; TRBD1 matches at 8 bases. Germline CDR1 and CDR2: SGHNT and YYREEE (reference sequence). The CDR3 has 13 residues. Unmatched junction bases numbered 6, after V lost 0 bases and J lost 11 bases. Looking up the rest from reference TRBV5-4 and TRBJ1-1 gives the full variable domain: ETGVTQSPTHLIKTRGQQVTLRCSSQSGHNTVSWYQQALGQGPQFIFQYYREEENGRGNFPPRFSGLQFPNYSSELNVNALELDDSALYLCASSLGGTGGAFFGQGTRLTVV.

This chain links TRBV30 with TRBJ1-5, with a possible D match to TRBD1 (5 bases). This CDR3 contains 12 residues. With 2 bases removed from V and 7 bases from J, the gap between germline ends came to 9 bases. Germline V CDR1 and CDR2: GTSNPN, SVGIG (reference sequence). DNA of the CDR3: TGTGCCTGGAGTACGGGGCGACAGCCCCAGCATTTT. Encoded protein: CAWSTGRQPQHF.

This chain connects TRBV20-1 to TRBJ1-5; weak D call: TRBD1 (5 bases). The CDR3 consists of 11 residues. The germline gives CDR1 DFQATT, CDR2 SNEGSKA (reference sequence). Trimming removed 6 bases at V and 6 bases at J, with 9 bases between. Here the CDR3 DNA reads TGCAGTGCGGGGGAAGCTCAGCCCCAGCATTTT. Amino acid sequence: CSAGEAQPQHF.